A single sample is the source of the 6 T cell receptor beta chains below, sequenced in a study of blood T cell repertoires in COVID-19. The method was immunoSEQ multiplex PCR; TCRdb's version includes in-frame clones alone and lacks a portion of them. The table has 98,000 or so clones, less than 85% seen once. Specimen: peripheral blood. Receptors originate from a woman in her 40s with acute or convalescent COVID-19.

The V call is TRBV7-3, the J call TRBJ2-2; D is unclear. Germline CDR1 SGHTA, CDR2 FQGTGA. The V and J ends lost 2 bases and 4 bases respectively, with 2 bases between them. The CDR3 sequence is 12 residues long. CDR3 coding DNA: TGTGCCAGCAGCTTACTCACCGGGGAGCTGTTTTTT. It translates to CASSLLTGELFF.

This clone was seen just once. The rearrangement joins TRBV6-1 to TRBJ2-3; unclear D gene. V was shortened by 4 bases and J by 0 bases, with 14 bases between the two germline ends. Germline CDR1 MNHNS, CDR2 SASEGT. The CDR3 sequence is 16 residues long. The CDR3 DNA sequence: TGTGCCAGCAGTGCGTTTCTCCTCACTAGCACAGATACGCAGTATTTT. Protein product: CASSAFLLTSTDTQYF.

The genes are TRBV7-2 and TRBJ2-7; D may be TRBD1 (7 bases). Trimming took off 3 bases at V and 6 bases at J, with 18 bases between the two ends. This CDR3 has 15 residues. Germline assignment: CDR1 SGHTA and CDR2 FQGNSA. The CDR3 here is CASSFITGAGGEQYF. CDR3 coding DNA: TGTGCCAGCAGCTTCATTACAGGGGCCGGGGGCGAGCAGTACTTC.

The count of this clone is one. The CDR3: CASSDPLGQGTNTEAFF. DNA of the CDR3: TGTGCCAGCAGTGATCCACTCGGACAGGGCACGAACACTGAAGCTTTCTTT. V is TRBV2 and J is TRBJ1-1; 8 bases are shared with TRBD1. The CDR3 runs to 17 residues. The V gene end was trimmed by 3 bases and the J gene end by 1 base; junction bases not matched to a gene: 10. Per the germline V gene, CDR1 is SNHLY and CDR2 is FYNNEI.

This clone was detected once. The chain is built from TRBV6-5 and TRBJ2-1; D uncertain. From germline, CDR1 is MNHEY and CDR2 SVGAGI. CDR3 length equals 12 residues. V lost 6 bases and J lost 7, with 10 bases in between. The CDR3 region has the DNA TGTGCCAGCAGGCTAGTCGGGAATGAGCAGTTCTTC. Protein: CASRLVGNEQFF.

This clone was seen only once. The rearrangement joins TRBV9 to TRBJ2-1, with 8 bases aligning to TRBD1. Germline V CDR1 and CDR2: SGDLS, YYNGEE. CDR3 length: 18 amino acids. V lost 4 bases to trimming and J lost 0 bases; unmatched junction nucleotides: 12. The CDR3 is CASSRQGTRGSSYNEQFF. The DNA for the CDR3 is TGTGCCAGCAGCCGACAGGGGACACGGGGGAGCTCCTACAATGAGCAGTTCTTC. Using reference TRBV9 and TRBJ2-1 for the parts outside the CDR3, the full variable domain is DSGVTQTPKHLITATGQRVTLRCSPRSGDLSVYWYQQSLDQGLQFLIQYYNGEERAKGNILERFSAQQFPDLHSELNLSSLELGDSALYFCASSRQGTRGSSYNEQFFGPGTRLTVL.